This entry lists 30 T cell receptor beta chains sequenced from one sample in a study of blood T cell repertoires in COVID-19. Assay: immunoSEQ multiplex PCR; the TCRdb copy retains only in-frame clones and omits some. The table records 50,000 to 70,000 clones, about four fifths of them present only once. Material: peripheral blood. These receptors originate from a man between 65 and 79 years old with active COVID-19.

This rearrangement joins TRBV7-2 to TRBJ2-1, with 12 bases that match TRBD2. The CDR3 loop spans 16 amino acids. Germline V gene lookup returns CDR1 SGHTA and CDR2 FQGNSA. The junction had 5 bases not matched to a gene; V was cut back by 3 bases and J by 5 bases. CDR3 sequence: CASSLPRLAGDNEQFF. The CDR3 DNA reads TGTGCCAGCAGCTTGCCTAGACTAGCGGGGGACAATGAGCAGTTCTTC.

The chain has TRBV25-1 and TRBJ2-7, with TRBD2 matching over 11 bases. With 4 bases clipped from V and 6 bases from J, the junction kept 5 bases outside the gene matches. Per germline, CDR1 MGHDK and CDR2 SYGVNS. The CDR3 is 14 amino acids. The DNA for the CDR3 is TGTGCCAGCAGTGTGGCTAGCGGGAGGATCGAGCAGTACTTC. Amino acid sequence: CASSVASGRIEQYF.

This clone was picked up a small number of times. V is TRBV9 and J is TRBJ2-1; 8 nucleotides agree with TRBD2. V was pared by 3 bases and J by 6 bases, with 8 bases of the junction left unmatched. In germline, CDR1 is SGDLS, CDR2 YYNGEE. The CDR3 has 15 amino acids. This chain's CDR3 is CASSEAGDIRNEQFF. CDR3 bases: TGTGCCAGCAGCGAAGCGGGGGATATTCGCAATGAGCAGTTCTTC. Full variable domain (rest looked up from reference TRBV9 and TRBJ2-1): DSGVTQTPKHLITATGQRVTLRCSPRSGDLSVYWYQQSLDQGLQFLIQYYNGEERAKGNILERFSAQQFPDLHSELNLSSLELGDSALYFCASSEAGDIRNEQFFGPGTRLTVL.

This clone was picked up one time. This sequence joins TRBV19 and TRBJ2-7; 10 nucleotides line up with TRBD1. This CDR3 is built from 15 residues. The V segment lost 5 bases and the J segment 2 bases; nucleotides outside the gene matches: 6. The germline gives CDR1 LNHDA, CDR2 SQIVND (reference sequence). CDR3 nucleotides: TGTGCCAGTAGTCGAACCGGGACAGGGGCCTACGAGCAGTACTTC. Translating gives CASSRTGTGAYEQYF.

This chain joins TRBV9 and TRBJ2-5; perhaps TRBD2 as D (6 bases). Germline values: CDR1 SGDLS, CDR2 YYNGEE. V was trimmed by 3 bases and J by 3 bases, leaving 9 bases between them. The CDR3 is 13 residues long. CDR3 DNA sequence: TGTGCCAGCAGCGAGGGACTTAAAGAGACCCAGTACTTC. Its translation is CASSEGLKETQYF.

In nucleotides, the CDR3 is TGTGCCAGCAGCTTAGTCAGGTCTGGGGCCAACGTCCTGACTTTC. Its protein product is CASSLVRSGANVLTF. V gene TRBV7-2 combines with J gene TRBJ2-6, with D unresolved. This CDR3 region has 15 residues. Per germline, CDR1 SGHTA and CDR2 FQGNSA. V was shortened by 1 base and J by 1 base, with 5 bases between the two germline ends.

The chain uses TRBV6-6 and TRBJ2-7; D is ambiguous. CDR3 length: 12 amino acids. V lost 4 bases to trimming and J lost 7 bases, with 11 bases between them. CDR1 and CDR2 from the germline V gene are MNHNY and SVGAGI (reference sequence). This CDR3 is CASSFQPGEQYF. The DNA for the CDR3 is TGTGCCAGCAGTTTCCAACCCGGGGAGCAGTACTTC.

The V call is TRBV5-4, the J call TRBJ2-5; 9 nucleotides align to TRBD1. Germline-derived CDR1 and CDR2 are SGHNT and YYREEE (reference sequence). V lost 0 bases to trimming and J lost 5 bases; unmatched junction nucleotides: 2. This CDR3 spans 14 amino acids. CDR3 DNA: TGTGCCAGCAGCTTGGGAGGACAGGGGGAGACCCAGTACTTC. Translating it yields CASSLGGQGETQYF.

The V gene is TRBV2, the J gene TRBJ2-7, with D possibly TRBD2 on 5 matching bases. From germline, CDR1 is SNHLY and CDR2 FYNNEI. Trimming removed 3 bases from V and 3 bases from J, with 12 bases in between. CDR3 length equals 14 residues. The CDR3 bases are TGTGCCAGCAGTGACCCTAGCCCCTACTACGAGCAGTACTTC. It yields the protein CASSDPSPYYEQYF.

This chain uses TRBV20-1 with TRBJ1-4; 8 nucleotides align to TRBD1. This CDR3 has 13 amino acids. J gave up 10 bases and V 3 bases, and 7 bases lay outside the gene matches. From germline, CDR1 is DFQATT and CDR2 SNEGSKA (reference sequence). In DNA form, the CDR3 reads TGCAGTGCTAGTCCTACACAGGGGGGAAAACTGTTTTTT. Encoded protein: CSASPTQGGKLFF.

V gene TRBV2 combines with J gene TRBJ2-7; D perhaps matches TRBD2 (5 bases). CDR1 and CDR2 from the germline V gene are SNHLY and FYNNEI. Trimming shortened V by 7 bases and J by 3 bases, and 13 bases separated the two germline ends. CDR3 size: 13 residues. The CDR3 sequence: CASKQWEYYEQYF. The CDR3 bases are TGTGCCAGCAAGCAGTGGGAGTACTACGAGCAGTACTTC.

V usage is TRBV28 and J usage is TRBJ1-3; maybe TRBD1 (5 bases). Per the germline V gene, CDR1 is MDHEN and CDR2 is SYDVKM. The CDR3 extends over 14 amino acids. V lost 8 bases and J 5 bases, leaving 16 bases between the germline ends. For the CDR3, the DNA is TGTGCCAGCGGGGCAGTTACTTACCGAAACACCATATATTTT. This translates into CASGAVTYRNTIYF. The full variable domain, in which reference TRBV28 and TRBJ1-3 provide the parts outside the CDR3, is DVKVTQSSRYLVKRTGEKVFLECVQDMDHENMFWYRQDPGLGLRLIYFSYDVKMKEKGDIPEGYSVSREKKERFSLILESASTNQTSMYLCASGAVTYRNTIYFGEGSWLTVV.

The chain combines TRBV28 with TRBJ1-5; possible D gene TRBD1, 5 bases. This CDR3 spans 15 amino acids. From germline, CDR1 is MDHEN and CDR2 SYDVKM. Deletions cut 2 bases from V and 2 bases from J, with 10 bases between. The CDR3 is CASSLTGRGNQPQHF. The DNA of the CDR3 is TGTGCCAGCAGTTTAACAGGAAGGGGCAATCAGCCCCAGCATTTT.

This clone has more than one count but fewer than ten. CDR3 coding DNA: TGCGCCAGCAGCTTGGGCGGACAGGGAGGACAGCCCCAGCATTTT. The encoded protein is CASSLGGQGGQPQHF. The V call is TRBV5-1, the J call TRBJ1-5; 8 nucleotides agree with TRBD1. Looked up from germline, CDR1 is SGHRS and CDR2 is YFSETQ. The CDR3 consists of 15 residues. V trimming: 0 bases; J trimming: 7 bases; junction bases outside the gene matches: 6.

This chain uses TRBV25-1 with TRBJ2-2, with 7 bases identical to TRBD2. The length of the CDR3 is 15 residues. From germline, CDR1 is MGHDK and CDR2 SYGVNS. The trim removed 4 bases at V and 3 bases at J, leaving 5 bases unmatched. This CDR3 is CASSAHRGDTGELFF. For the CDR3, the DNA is TGTGCCAGCAGTGCCCACCGGGGGGACACCGGGGAGCTGTTTTTT.

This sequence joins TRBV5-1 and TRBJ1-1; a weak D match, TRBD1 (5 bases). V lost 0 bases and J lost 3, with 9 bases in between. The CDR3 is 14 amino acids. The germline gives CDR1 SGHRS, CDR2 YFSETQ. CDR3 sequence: CASSLAGGYTEAFF. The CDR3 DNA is TGCGCCAGCAGCTTGGCGGGGGGGTACACTGAAGCTTTCTTT.

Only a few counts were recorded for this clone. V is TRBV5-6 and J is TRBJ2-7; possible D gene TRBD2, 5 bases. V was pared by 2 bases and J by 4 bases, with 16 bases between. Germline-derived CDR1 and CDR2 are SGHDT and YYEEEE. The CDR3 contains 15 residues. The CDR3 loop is CASSLVSVKGYEQYF. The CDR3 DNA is TGTGCCAGCAGCTTAGTTAGCGTCAAGGGTTACGAGCAGTACTTC.

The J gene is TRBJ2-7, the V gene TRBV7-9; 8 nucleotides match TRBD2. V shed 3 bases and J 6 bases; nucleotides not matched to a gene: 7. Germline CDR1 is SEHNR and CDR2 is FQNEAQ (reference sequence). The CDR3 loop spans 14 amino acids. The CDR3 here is CASSFSAGVAEQYF. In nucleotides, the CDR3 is TGTGCCAGCAGCTTTTCAGCGGGAGTGGCCGAGCAGTACTTC.

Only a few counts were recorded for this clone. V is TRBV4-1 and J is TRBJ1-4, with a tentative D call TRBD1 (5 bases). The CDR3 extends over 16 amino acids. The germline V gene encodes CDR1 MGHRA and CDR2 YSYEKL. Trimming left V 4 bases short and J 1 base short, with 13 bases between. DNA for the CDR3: TGCGCCAGCAGCCGCTATACAGGAGTAACTAATGAAAAACTGTTTTTT. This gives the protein CASSRYTGVTNEKLFF.

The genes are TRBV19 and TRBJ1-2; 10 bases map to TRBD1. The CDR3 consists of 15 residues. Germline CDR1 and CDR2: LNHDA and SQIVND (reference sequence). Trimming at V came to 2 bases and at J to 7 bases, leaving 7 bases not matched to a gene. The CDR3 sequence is CASSITPGQGTGYTF. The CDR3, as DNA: TGTGCCAGTAGTATAACCCCGGGACAGGGGACTGGCTACACCTTC.

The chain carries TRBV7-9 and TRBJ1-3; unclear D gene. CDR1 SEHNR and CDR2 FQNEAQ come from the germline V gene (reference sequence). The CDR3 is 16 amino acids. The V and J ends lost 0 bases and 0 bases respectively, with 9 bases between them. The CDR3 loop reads CASSLAQVISGNTIYF. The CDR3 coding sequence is TGTGCCAGCAGCTTAGCGCAGGTTATCTCTGGAAACACCATATATTTT.

The CDR3 DNA sequence: TGCAGCGCCGACCCGGGGGGGGAGACCCAGTACTTC. Translating gives CSADPGGETQYF. The chain recombines TRBV29-1 with TRBJ2-5; 8 bases agree with TRBD2. V shed 7 bases, J shed 5 bases, and the junction held 6 bases outside the gene matches. The CDR3 loop spans 12 amino acids. The germline CDR1 and CDR2 sequences are SQVTM and ANQGSEA.

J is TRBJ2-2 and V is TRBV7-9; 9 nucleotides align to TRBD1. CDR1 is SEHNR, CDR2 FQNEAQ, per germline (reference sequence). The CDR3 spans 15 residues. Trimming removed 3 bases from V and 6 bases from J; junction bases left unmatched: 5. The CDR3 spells CASSLLGQGSGELFF. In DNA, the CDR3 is TGTGCCAGCAGCTTGCTTGGACAGGGGTCCGGGGAGCTGTTTTTT.

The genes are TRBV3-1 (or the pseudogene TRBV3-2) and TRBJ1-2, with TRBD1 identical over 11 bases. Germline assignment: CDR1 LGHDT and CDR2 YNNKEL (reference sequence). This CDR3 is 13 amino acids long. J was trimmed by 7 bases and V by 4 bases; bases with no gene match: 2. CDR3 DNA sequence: TGTGCCAGCAGCCGGGGACAGGGGGGTGGCTACACCTTC. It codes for CASSRGQGGGYTF.

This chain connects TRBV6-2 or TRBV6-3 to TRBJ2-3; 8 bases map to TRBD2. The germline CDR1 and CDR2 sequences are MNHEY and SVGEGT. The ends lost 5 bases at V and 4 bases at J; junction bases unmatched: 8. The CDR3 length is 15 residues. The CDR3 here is CASSPSGSIADTQYF. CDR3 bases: TGTGCCAGCAGTCCAAGCGGGAGTATCGCAGATACGCAGTATTTT.

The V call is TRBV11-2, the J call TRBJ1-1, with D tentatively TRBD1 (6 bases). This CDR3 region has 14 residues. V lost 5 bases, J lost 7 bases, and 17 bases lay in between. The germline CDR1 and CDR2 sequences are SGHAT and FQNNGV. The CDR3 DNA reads TGTGCCAGCAGCCCGCGAACAGGGTTCGGTGAAGCTTTCTTT. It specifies CASSPRTGFGEAFF.

The CDR3 DNA reads as TGTGCCAGCAGGGACAAGGGTGGCTACACCTTC. Translation: CASRDKGGYTF. The gene calls are TRBV12-3 or TRBV12-4 and TRBJ1-2; tentatively, D is TRBD1 (5 bases). The V and J ends lost 6 bases and 7 bases respectively, with 9 bases between them. The CDR3 loop spans 11 amino acids.

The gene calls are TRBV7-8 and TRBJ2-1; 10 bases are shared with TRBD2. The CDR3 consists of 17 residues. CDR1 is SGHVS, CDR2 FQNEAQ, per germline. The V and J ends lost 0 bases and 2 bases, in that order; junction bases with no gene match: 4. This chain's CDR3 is CASSLAGTSAPYNEQFF. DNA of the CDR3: TGTGCCAGCAGCTTAGCCGGGACTAGCGCTCCCTACAATGAGCAGTTCTTC. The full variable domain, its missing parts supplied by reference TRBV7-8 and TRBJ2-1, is GAGVSQSPRYKVAKRGQDVALRCDPISGHVSLFWYQQALGQGPEFLTYFQNEAQLDKSGLPSDRFFAERPEGSVSTLKIQRTQQEDSAVYLCASSLAGTSAPYNEQFFGPGTRLTVL.

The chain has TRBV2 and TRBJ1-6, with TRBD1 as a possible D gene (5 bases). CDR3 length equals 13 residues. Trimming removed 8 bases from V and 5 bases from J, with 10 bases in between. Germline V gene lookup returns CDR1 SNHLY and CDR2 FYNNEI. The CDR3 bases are TGTGCCAGCTGCGGGGGTAATAATTCACCCCTCCACTTT. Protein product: CASCGGNNSPLHF.

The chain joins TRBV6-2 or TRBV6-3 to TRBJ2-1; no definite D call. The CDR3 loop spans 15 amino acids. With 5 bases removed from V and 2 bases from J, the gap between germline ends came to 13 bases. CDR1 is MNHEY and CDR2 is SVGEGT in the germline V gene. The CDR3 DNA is TGTGCCAGCAGTCGCGACGGAGATCCCTACAATGAGCAGTTCTTC. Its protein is CASSRDGDPYNEQFF.